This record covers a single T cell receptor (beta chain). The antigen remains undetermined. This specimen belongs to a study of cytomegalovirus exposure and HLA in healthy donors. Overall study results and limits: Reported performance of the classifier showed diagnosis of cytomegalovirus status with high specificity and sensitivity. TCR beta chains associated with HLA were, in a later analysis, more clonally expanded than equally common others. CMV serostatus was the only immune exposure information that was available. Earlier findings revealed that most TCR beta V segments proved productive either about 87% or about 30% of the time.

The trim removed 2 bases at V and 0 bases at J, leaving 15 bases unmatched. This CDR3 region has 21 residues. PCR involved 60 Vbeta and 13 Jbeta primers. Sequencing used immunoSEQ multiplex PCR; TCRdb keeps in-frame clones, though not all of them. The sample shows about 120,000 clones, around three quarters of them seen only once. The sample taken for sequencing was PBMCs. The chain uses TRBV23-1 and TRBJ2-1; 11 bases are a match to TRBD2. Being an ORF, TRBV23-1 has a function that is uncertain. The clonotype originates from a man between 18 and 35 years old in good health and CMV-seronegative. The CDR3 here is CASSQKLAGARNRSSYNEQFF. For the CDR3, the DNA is TGCGCCAGCAGTCAAAAACTAGCGGGAGCCAGAAACAGGAGCTCCTACAATGAGCAGTTCTTC.